This passage covers 29 T cell receptor beta chains from one sample sequenced in a study of blood T cell repertoires in COVID-19. The protocol was immunoSEQ multiplex PCR, while the TCRdb copy is restricted to in-frame clones and leaves out a portion. Here the sample spans 180,000 or so clones, 88% being singletons. The specimen sequenced was peripheral blood. The receptor set was obtained from a woman under 40 with acute or convalescent COVID-19.

The chain links TRBV29-1 to TRBJ2-7, with 7 bases matching TRBD2. After removal of 6 bases from V and 3 bases from J, the junction contained 14 bases not matched to a gene. Germline V gene sequence: CDR1 SQVTM, CDR2 ANQGSEA. This CDR3 contains 15 residues. The CDR3 is CSVQTGTKRFYEQYF. As DNA, the CDR3 is TGCAGCGTCCAGACCGGGACTAAGAGATTCTACGAGCAGTACTTC.

V is TRBV6-1 and J is TRBJ1-6; 8 bases fit TRBD1. The V gene's germline CDR1 is MNHNS and CDR2 SASEGT. This CDR3 comprises 15 residues. V gave up 1 base and J gave up 8 bases; unmatched junction bases: 4. CDR3 bases: TGTGCCAGCAGTGAAGAGGGACAGGACTATTCACCCCTCCACTTT. Protein: CASSEEGQDYSPLHF.

The V and J genes are TRBV6-5 and TRBJ2-5; D perhaps matches TRBD1 (5 bases). This CDR3 has 12 residues. CDR1 is MNHEY, CDR2 SVGAGI, per germline. Trimming removed 6 bases from V and 5 bases from J, with 10 bases in between. For the CDR3, the DNA is TGTGCCAGCAGACACAGGTTGGAGACCCAGTACTTC. This translates into CASRHRLETQYF.

This chain connects TRBV30 to TRBJ2-7, with 7 positions matching TRBD2. This CDR3 has 12 amino acids. In germline, CDR1 is GTSNPN, CDR2 SVGIG (reference sequence). The V segment lost 3 bases and the J segment 6 bases; nucleotides outside the gene matches: 5. CDR3 residues: CAWSLPGGEQYF. CDR3 coding DNA: TGTGCCTGGAGCCTCCCGGGAGGCGAGCAGTACTTC.

V usage is TRBV12-5 and J usage is TRBJ2-3, with D maybe TRBD2 (6 bases). Deletions cut 7 bases from V and 2 bases from J, with 13 bases between. The CDR3 is made up of 14 amino acids. Germline V gene sequence: CDR1 LGHNT, CDR2 FRNRAP. CDR3 sequence: CASAAGLTTDTQYF. The CDR3 coding sequence is TGTGCTAGTGCTGCGGGACTCACCACAGATACGCAGTATTTT. The full variable domain, with the rest looked up from reference TRBV12-5 and TRBJ2-3, is DARVTQTPRHKVTEMGQEVTMRCQPILGHNTVFWYRQTMMQGLELLAYFRNRAPLDDSGMPKDRFSAEMPDATLATLKIQPSEPRDSAVYFCASAAGLTTDTQYFGPGTRLTVL.

The chain joins TRBV6-5 to TRBJ1-4, with a weak D call TRBD1 (5 bases). This CDR3 has 15 amino acids. Trimming cost V 5 bases and J 10 bases, with 20 bases left between them. The germline V gene has CDR1 MNHEY and CDR2 SVGAGI. The CDR3 nucleotides are TGTGCCAGCAGTCCGGGGGACCGGTCCGATACAAAACTGTTTTTT. Protein sequence: CASSPGDRSDTKLFF.

The chain employs TRBV10-2 and TRBJ1-4; TRBD1 matches 8 bases. CDR3 length: 14 amino acids. The trim removed 2 bases at V and 8 bases at J, leaving 4 bases unmatched. The germline V gene has CDR1 WSHSY and CDR2 SAAADI. The CDR3 reads CASSETGGEEKLFF. For the CDR3, the DNA is TGCGCCAGCAGTGAGACAGGGGGGGAAGAAAAACTGTTTTTT.

The chain employs TRBV2 and TRBJ2-7; D might be TRBD2 (5 bases). There are 14 residues in the CDR3. The germline V and J ends were trimmed by 2 bases and 6 bases, with 14 bases remaining between them. CDR1 is SNHLY, CDR2 FYNNEI, per germline. The CDR3 here is CASSELGSSGEQYF. CDR3 nucleotide sequence: TGTGCCAGCAGTGAATTGGGGAGCTCGGGCGAGCAGTACTTC.

The J gene is TRBJ2-3, the V gene TRBV9, with 8 bases identical to TRBD2. The V and J ends lost 3 bases and 4 bases, in that order; junction bases with no gene match: 7. The V gene's germline CDR1 is SGDLS and CDR2 YYNGEE. CDR3 length: 15 amino acids. This CDR3 reads CASSASGSWADTQYF. The CDR3 DNA reads as TGTGCCAGCAGCGCAAGCGGGAGTTGGGCAGATACGCAGTATTTT.

The chain joins TRBV12-3 or TRBV12-4 to TRBJ1-1; 8 bases are shared with TRBD1. This CDR3 is 13 amino acids long. V was clipped by 6 bases and J by 10 bases; unmatched bases: 10. This CDR3 is CASRTAGGRPAFF. As DNA, the CDR3 is TGTGCCAGCAGAACCGCAGGGGGCAGACCAGCTTTCTTT.

The chain is built from TRBV7-6 and TRBJ2-1; D unclear. In germline, CDR1 is SGHVS, CDR2 FNYEAQ. The ends were cut back, 1 base at V and 4 bases at J, with 11 bases in the middle. The CDR3 consists of 15 residues. The CDR3 is CASSLERVVYNEQFF. CDR3 nucleotides: TGTGCCAGCAGCTTAGAACGGGTCGTTTACAATGAGCAGTTCTTC.

The chain joins TRBV4-1 to TRBJ2-7; D call uncertain. The CDR3 totals 15 residues. V was clipped by 0 bases and J by 2 bases, with 11 bases between them. Germline lookup yields CDR1 MGHRA and CDR2 YSYEKL. The CDR3 DNA follows: TGCGCCAGCAGCCAAGATATAACCCGGGCCTACGAGCAGTACTTC. Its translation is CASSQDITRAYEQYF.

This clone was found once. The rearrangement joins TRBV9 to TRBJ2-5; 7 bases are shared with TRBD2. Germline V lookup: CDR1 SGDLS, CDR2 YYNGEE. Trimming removed 0 bases from V and 2 bases from J; junction bases left unmatched: 7. The CDR3 has 16 residues. The CDR3 sequence: CASSVAFQGGQETQYF. CDR3 nucleotide sequence: TGTGCCAGCAGCGTAGCGTTCCAGGGAGGGCAAGAGACCCAGTACTTC.

This chain links TRBV5-1 with TRBJ2-7; perhaps TRBD1 as D (6 bases). The germline CDR1 and CDR2 sequences are SGHRS and YFSETQ. This CDR3 is built from 15 residues. V was pared by 3 bases and J by 4 bases, with 17 bases between. CDR3 nucleotide sequence: TGCGCCAGCAGCTCAGGACAGAACCTGAGGTACGAGCAGTACTTC. Translating it yields CASSSGQNLRYEQYF.

The rearrangement joins TRBV11-2 to TRBJ1-3; no clear D gene. Between the trimmed V and J ends, which lost 2 bases and 0 bases, there was a span of 8 bases. Germline values: CDR1 SGHAT, CDR2 FQNNGV. This CDR3 has 15 amino acids. CDR3 loop: CASSLNSFSGNTIYF. DNA for the CDR3: TGTGCCAGCAGCTTAAACAGCTTCTCTGGAAACACCATATATTTT.

The chain recombines TRBV28 with TRBJ1-6; D is undetermined. V was pared by 6 bases and J by 7 bases, with 4 bases between. CDR3 length: 11 amino acids. Germline CDR1 and CDR2: MDHEN and SYDVKM. The CDR3 bases are TGTGCCAGCAGCGGGAATTCACCCCTCCACTTT. The encoded protein is CASSGNSPLHF.

The chain couples TRBV19 to TRBJ1-2; D is unclear. Germline V lookup: CDR1 LNHDA, CDR2 SQIVND (reference sequence). The V end lost 1 base, the J end lost 1 base, and 7 bases lay between the germline ends. CDR3 length: 14 residues. The CDR3 is CASSIVYLNYGYTF. The CDR3, as DNA: TGTGCCAGTAGTATAGTGTATCTTAACTATGGCTACACCTTC.

The rearrangement links TRBV9 to TRBJ1-3; D is possibly TRBD1 (5 bases). V was shortened by 3 bases and J by 3 bases, with 13 bases between the two germline ends. The germline gives CDR1 SGDLS, CDR2 YYNGEE. The CDR3 spans 15 residues. The DNA of the CDR3 is TGTGCCAGCAGCGCGCAGGGCCTAAGTGGAAACACCATATATTTT. Its translation is CASSAQGLSGNTIYF.

Turning to this clone: Other DNA sequences within the sample encode an identical CDR3. The V and J genes are TRBV15 and TRBJ2-6; D is unclear. V lost 0 bases and J 0 bases, leaving 3 bases between the germline ends. CDR1 and CDR2 (germline): LNHNV, YYDKDF (reference sequence). CDR3 length: 15 residues. The CDR3 DNA sequence: TGTGCCACCAGCAGAGATCTCTCTGGGGCCAACGTCCTGACTTTC. It translates to CATSRDLSGANVLTF.

The rearrangement links TRBV11-2 to TRBJ2-5; 8 nucleotides line up with TRBD1. Trimming at V came to 6 bases and at J to 4 bases, leaving 13 bases not matched to a gene. The germline CDR1 and CDR2 sequences are SGHAT and FQNNGV. The CDR3 has 16 amino acids. The CDR3 region has the DNA TGTGCCAGCAGGAACCCCCCAGGACAGGGCCGAGAGACCCAGTACTTC. Translating it yields CASRNPPGQGRETQYF.

V is TRBV9 and J is TRBJ2-1; the match to TRBD2 covers 7 bases. The germline gives CDR1 SGDLS, CDR2 YYNGEE. The CDR3 consists of 14 residues. The ends lost 4 bases at V and 7 bases at J; junction bases unmatched: 8. CDR3 sequence (DNA): TGTGCCAGCAGCCCCGCCGGGACTACTAATGAGCAGTTCTTC. It specifies CASSPAGTTNEQFF.

This clone has just one count. The chain carries TRBV5-1 and TRBJ2-1; 9 bases are shared with TRBD1. In germline, CDR1 is SGHRS, CDR2 YFSETQ. The CDR3 sequence is 14 residues long. V gave up 3 bases and J gave up 13 bases; unmatched junction bases: 11. The CDR3 DNA reads TGCGCCAGCAGCTCGGGACAGGGAACGGAAAAACAGTTCTTC. Translating gives CASSSGQGTEKQFF. The full variable domain, its missing parts supplied by reference TRBV5-1 and TRBJ2-1, is KAGVTQTPRYLIKTRGQQVTLSCSPISGHRSVSWYQQTPGQGLQFLFEYFSETQRNKGNFPGRFSGRQFSNSRSEMNVSTLELGDSALYLCASSSGQGTEKQFFGPGTRLTVL.

Points on this clone: Other DNA sequences from this sample encode an identical CDR3 as well. This rearrangement joins TRBV6-1 to TRBJ1-2; D is perhaps TRBD1 (6 bases). This CDR3 is 13 amino acids long. Trimming left V 3 bases short and J 3 bases short, with 8 bases between. CDR1 and CDR2 (germline): MNHNS, SASEGT. The CDR3 loop is CASSETGDYGYTF. The CDR3 DNA reads as TGTGCCAGCAGTGAGACAGGCGACTATGGCTACACCTTC.

The chain recombines TRBV6-5 with TRBJ1-5; 7 bases match TRBD1. V gave up 7 bases and J gave up 3 bases; unmatched junction bases: 3. The germline CDR1 and CDR2 sequences are MNHEY and SVGAGI. The CDR3 extends over 13 amino acids. The CDR3 coding sequence is TGTGCCAGCAAAGGGGGCTTCAATCAGCCCCAGCATTTT. Translation gives CASKGGFNQPQHF.

CDR3 protein: CATSDSTGILTDTQYF. CDR3 bases: TGTGCCACCAGTGATTCGACAGGGATACTCACAGATACGCAGTATTTT. This chain uses TRBV24-1 with TRBJ2-3; 7 bases align to TRBD1. The junction had 6 bases not matched to a gene; V was cut back by 2 bases and J by 2 bases. In germline, CDR1 is KGHDR, CDR2 SFDVKD. The CDR3 covers 16 residues.

The rearrangement links TRBV2 to TRBJ2-1, with D tentatively TRBD1 (6 bases). The germline V gene has CDR1 SNHLY and CDR2 FYNNEI. The V end was cut by 6 bases, the J end by 6 bases, with 15 bases between. The CDR3 length is 14 residues. This chain's CDR3 is CASRMGQLSNEQFF. The CDR3 nucleotides read TGTGCCAGCAGGATGGGACAACTCTCCAATGAGCAGTTCTTC.

CDR3: CASSQDLARYNEQFF. The CDR3 DNA reads TGTGCCAGCAGCCAAGATCTCGCTAGATACAATGAGCAGTTCTTC. The chain uses TRBV3-1 (or the pseudogene TRBV3-2) and TRBJ2-1; D remains ambiguous. With 0 bases removed from V and 4 bases from J, the gap between germline ends came to 10 bases. Germline loops: CDR1 LGHDT, CDR2 YNNKEL (reference sequence). The CDR3 runs 15 residues.

V usage is TRBV6-6 and J usage is TRBJ1-4, with D possibly being TRBD1 (6 bases). Trimming took 7 bases from V and 8 from J, leaving 14 bases between them. CDR3 length equals 13 residues. Germline assignment: CDR1 MNHNY and CDR2 SVGAGI (reference sequence). The chain's CDR3 is CASMDSKGEKLFF. CDR3 bases: TGTGCCAGCATGGACAGCAAGGGAGAAAAACTGTTTTTT.

Details on this clone: Mismatch with germline at one junction end may stem from a read error. This chain joins TRBV5-6 and TRBJ1-2; maybe TRBD1 (5 bases). Germline CDR1 SGHDT, CDR2 YYEEEE. The CDR3 length is 11 residues. CDR3 residues: CASSYYGTHNF. DNA for the CDR3: TGTGCCAGCAGCTATTACGGGACTCACAACTTC.